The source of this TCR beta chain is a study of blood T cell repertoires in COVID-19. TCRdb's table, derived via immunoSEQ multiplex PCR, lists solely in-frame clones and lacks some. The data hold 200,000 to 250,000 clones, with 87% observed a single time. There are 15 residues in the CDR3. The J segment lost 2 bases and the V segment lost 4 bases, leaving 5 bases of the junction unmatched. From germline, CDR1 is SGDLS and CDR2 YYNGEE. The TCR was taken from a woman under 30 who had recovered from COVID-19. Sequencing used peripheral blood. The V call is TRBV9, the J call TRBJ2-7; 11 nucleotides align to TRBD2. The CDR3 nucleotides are TGTGCCAGCAGCCCCGAGACTAGCGGGACCTACGAGCAGTACTTC. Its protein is CASSPETSGTYEQYF.